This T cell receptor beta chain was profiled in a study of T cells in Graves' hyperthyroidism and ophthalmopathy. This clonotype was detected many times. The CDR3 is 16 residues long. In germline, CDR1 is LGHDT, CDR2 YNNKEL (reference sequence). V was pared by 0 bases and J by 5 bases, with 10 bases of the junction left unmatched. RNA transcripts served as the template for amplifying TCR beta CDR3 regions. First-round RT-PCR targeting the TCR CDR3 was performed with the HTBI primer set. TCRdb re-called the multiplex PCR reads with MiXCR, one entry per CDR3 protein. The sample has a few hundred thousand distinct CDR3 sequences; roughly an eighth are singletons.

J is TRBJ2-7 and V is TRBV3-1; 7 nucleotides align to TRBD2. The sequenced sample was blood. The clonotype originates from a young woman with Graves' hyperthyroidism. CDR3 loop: CASSQDLRENVHEQYF. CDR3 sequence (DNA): TGTGCCAGCAGCCAAGATTTGCGGGAGAATGTCCACGAGCAGTACTTC.